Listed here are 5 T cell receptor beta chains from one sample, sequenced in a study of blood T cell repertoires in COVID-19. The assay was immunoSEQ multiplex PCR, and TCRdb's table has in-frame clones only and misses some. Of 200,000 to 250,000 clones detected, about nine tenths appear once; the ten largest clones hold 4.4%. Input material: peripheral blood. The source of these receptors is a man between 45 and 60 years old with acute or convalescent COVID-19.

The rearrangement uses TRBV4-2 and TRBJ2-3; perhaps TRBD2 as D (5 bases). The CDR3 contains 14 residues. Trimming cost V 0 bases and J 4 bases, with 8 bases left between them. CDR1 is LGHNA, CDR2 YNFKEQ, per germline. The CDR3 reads CASSQEGSADTQYF. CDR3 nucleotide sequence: TGTGCCAGCAGCCAAGAAGGGAGCGCAGATACGCAGTATTTT.

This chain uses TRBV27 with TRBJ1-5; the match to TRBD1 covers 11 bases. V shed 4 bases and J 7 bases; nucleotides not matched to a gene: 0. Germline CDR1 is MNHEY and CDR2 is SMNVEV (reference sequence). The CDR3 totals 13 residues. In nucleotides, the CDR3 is TGTGCCAGCAGTTGGGACAGGGGGCAGCCCCAGCATTTT. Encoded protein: CASSWDRGQPQHF.

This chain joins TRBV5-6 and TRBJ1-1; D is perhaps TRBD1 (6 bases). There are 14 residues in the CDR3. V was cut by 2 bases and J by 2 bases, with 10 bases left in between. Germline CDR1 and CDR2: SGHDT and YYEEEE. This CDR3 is CASSLFRGNTEAFF. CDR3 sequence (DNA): TGTGCCAGCAGCTTATTCAGGGGAAACACTGAAGCTTTCTTT.

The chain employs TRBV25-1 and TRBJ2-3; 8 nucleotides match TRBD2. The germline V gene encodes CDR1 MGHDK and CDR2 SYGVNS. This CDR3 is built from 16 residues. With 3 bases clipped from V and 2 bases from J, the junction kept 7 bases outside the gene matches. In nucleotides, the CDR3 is TGTGCCAGCAGTGACTATAGCGGGGCCTTCACAGATACGCAGTATTTT. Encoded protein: CASSDYSGAFTDTQYF.

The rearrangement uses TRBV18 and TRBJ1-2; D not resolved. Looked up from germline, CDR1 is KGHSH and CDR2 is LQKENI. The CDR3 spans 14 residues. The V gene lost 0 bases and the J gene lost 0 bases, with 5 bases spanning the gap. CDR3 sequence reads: CASSPPSSNYGYTF. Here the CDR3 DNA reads TGTGCCAGCTCACCACCGAGTTCTAACTATGGCTACACCTTC.